Sequencing of this T cell receptor beta chain was carried out in a study of cytomegalovirus exposure and HLA in healthy donors. Germline V gives CDR1 SNHLY, CDR2 FYNNEI. Unmatched junction bases numbered 5, after V lost 8 bases and J lost 6 bases. CDR3 length: 12 amino acids. A single count supports this clone. The PCR employed 60 Vbeta primers together with 13 Jbeta primers. TCRdb keeps only in-frame clones here, not all; method: immunoSEQ multiplex PCR. The sample lists nearly 110,000 clones, around 80% occurring once. Sequencing was carried out using PBMCs. This clonotype was sampled from a woman aged 50 to 60 in good health and CMV-seropositive. The rearrangement links TRBV2 to TRBJ2-3; TRBD2 agrees at 7 bases. The CDR3, as DNA: TGTGCCAGCGGGGGGGTGGGGGATACGCAGTATTTT. Translated, it gives CASGGVGDTQYF.